This TCR beta chain appears in the sequencing data of a study of blood T cells in healthy people across ages. Primers used in a second PCR of roughly 7 to 11 cycles were a sample-barcoded 5' primer and a J-beta primer mix. Each CDR3 protein gets one entry after TCRdb re-called the 5' RACE reads with MiXCR. This sample carries 1,300,000 or so distinct CDR3 sequences, 59% of them seen once, and the ten largest clones take 6.7%. Study-wide results and limits: Since the PBMCs were unsorted, naive and antigen-experienced cells could not be conclusively compared. Versus aged donors, long-lived donors had higher diversity and more naive CD4+ cells.

Notes on this clonotype: Its specificity is unknown.

The CDR3 runs 13 residues. V dropped 4 bases and J dropped 3 bases, with 12 bases sitting between them. Germline assignment: CDR1 SQVTM and CDR2 ANQGSEA. A minimum of 5 micrograms of total RNA was extracted per sample. The sequence was collected from a man younger than 30 in good health. The chain couples TRBV29-1 to TRBJ1-2, with TRBD1 as a possible D gene (6 bases). The sample comprised blood. CDR3 sequence reads: CSVALAGDYGYTF. The CDR3 DNA reads as TGCAGCGTTGCCTTGGCAGGGGACTATGGCTACACCTTC.